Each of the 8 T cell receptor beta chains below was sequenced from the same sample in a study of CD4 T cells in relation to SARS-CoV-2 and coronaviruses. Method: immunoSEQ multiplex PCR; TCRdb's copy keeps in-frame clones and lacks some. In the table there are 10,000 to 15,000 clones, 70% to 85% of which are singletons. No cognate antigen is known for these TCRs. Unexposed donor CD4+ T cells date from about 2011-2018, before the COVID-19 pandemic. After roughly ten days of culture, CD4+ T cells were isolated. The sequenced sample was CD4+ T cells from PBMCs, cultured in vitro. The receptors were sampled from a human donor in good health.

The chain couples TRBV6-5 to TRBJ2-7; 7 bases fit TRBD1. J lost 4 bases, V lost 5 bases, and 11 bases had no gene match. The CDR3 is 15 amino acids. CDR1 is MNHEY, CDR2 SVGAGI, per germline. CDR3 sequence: CASSPRQGRSYEQYF. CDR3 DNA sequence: TGTGCCAGCAGTCCTCGACAGGGAAGGTCGTACGAGCAGTACTTC.

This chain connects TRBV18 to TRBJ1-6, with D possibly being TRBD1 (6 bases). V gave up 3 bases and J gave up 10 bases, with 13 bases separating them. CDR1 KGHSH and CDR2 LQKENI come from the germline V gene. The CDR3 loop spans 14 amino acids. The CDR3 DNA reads TGTGCCAGCTCACCGATAGGGGGTCAATCACCCCTCCACTTT. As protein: CASSPIGGQSPLHF.

The DNA of the CDR3 is TGCGCCACCACCCCAAGGGCAGGTTCGAGGACCGGGGAGCTGTTTTTT. Protein product: CATTPRAGSRTGELFF. The chain uses TRBV5-1 and TRBJ2-2; D is unclear. V lost 9 bases and J lost 5, with 23 bases in between. The germline V gene has CDR1 SGHRS and CDR2 YFSETQ. The CDR3 spans 16 residues.

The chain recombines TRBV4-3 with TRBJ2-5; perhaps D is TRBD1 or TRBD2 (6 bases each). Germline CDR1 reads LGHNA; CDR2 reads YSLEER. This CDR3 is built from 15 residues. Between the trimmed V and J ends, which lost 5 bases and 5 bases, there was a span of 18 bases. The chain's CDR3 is CASSGQGRLMETQYF. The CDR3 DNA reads TGCGCCAGCAGCGGCCAGGGGAGGCTGATGGAGACCCAGTACTTC.

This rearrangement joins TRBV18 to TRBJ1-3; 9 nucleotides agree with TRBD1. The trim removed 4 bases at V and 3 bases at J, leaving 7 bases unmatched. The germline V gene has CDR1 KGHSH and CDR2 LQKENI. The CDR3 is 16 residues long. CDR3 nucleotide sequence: TGTGCCAGCTCACAGGGACAGGGCATTAATGGAAACACCATATATTTT. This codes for CASSQGQGINGNTIYF.

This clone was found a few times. The DNA for the CDR3 is TGCGCCAGCAGTGAGTCCGCCGGGTCCTCTACGGAGCAGTACTTC. It is translated as CASSESAGSSTEQYF. The chain joins TRBV10-1 to TRBJ2-7, with D unclear. The CDR3 is 15 amino acids. V was pared by 0 bases and J by 7 bases, with 16 bases between. The germline CDR1 and CDR2 sequences are WNHNN and SYGVQD (reference sequence).

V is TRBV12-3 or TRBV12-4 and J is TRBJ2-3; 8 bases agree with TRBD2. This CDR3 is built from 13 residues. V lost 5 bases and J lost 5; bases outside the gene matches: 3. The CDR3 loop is CASSTGGRDTQYF. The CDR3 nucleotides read TGTGCCAGCAGTACGGGGGGGCGAGATACGCAGTATTTT.

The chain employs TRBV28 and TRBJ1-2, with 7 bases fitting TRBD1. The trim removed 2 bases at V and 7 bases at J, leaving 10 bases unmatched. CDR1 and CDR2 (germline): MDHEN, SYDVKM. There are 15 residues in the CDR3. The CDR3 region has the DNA TGTGCCAGCAGTTTACTCGACAGGGTAAGGGGTGGCTACACCTTC. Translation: CASSLLDRVRGGYTF.